This T cell receptor beta chain is from a study of blood T cell repertoires in COVID-19. In the study overall: Researchers got acute and convalescent COVID-19 samples from the United States, Italy and Spain. Sources were T cells, B-cell-depleted T cells, or PBMCs; the material itself was cDNA or gDNA.

Original analysis: How many nucleated cells were present was estimated from reference gene primer amplification. Generated by immunoSEQ multiplex PCR, the TCRdb table keeps only in-frame clones and is missing some. The V and J calls and clone size were taken over from that table, and D and trimming were inferred from the DNA. In the table there are more than 60,000 clones, 91% of which are singletons. The CDR3 covers 10 residues. V was clipped by 10 bases and J by 8 bases, with 11 bases between them. From germline, CDR1 is ENHRY and CDR2 SYGVKD. This chain links TRBV10-3 with TRBJ1-2, with D unresolved. The receptor was derived from a human donor in a cohort sampled during active COVID-19. The specimen sequenced was peripheral blood. The chain's CDR3 is CATYSGGYTF. CDR3 coding DNA: TGTGCCACCTATTCAGGAGGCTACACCTTC.